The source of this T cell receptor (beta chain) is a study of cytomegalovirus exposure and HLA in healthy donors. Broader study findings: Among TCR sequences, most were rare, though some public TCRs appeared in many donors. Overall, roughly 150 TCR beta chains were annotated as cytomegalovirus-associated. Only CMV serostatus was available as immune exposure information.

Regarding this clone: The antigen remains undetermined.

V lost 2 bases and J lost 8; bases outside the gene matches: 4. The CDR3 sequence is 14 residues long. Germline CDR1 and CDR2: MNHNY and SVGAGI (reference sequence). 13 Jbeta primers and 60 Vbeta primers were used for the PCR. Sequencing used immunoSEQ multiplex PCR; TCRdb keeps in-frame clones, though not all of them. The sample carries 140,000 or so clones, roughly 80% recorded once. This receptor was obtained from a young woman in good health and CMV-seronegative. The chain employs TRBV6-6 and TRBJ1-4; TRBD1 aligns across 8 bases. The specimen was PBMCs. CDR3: CASSYRDRKEKLFF. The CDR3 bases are TGTGCCAGCAGTTACCGGGACAGGAAGGAAAAACTGTTTTTT.